The rows below give T cell receptor beta chains drawn from one sample of a study of blood T cell repertoires in COVID-19. Using immunoSEQ multiplex PCR, the repertoire was profiled, and TCRdb retains in-frame clones only, with some absent. The profile covers approximately 38,000 clones, with around 85% appearing a single time and approximately 25% taken by the ten largest. Input material: peripheral blood. The receptors were sampled from a human donor with acute or convalescent COVID-19. The donor label of this sample is uncertain. The CDR3 runs from the conserved cysteine through the conserved F or W. D genes are given only for firm matches. Size values are once, few and many counts, or a class for expanded clones, and some rows have none.

length: 17
size: .
J: TRBJ2-3
V: TRBV19
D: .
CDR3: CASSISALTGVTDTQYF
DNA: TGTGCCAGTAGTATAAGCGCCCTAACCGGTGTCACAGATACGCAGTATTTT

length: 15
size: .
J: TRBJ1-1
V: TRBV9
D: .
CDR3: CASSVDRGRNTEAFF
DNA: TGTGCCAGCAGCGTAGATCGGGGAAGGAACACTGAAGCTTTCTTT

length: 15
size: .
J: TRBJ1-2
V: TRBV7-2
D: .
CDR3: CASSVGAGPNYGYTF
DNA: TGTGCCAGCAGCGTCGGCGCGGGGCCTAACTATGGCTACACCTTC

length: 15
size: .
J: TRBJ1-5
V: TRBV27
D: .
CDR3: CASRGEGDSNQPQHF
DNA: TGTGCCAGCAGAGGGGAGGGAGATAGCAATCAGCCCCAGCATTTT

length: 18
size: .
J: TRBJ2-1
V: TRBV5-1
D: TRBD2
CDR3: CASSWPTSGRAINNEQFF
DNA: TGCGCCAGCAGTTGGCCGACTAGCGGGAGAGCAATTAACAATGAGCAGTTCTTC

length: 17
size: .
J: TRBJ2-7
V: TRBV19
D: TRBD2
CDR3: CASTYSPRLAGVYEQYF
DNA: TGTGCCAGTACCTATAGCCCCCGACTAGCGGGAGTCTACGAGCAGTACTTC

length: 16
size: .
J: TRBJ1-2
V: TRBV7-9
D: TRBD1
CDR3: CASSPDRDRVDYGYTF
DNA: TGTGCCAGCAGCCCGGATCGGGACAGGGTGGACTATGGCTACACCTTC

length: 15
size: .
J: TRBJ2-3
V: TRBV10-3
D: TRBD1
CDR3: CAISGGTGSTDTQYF
DNA: TGTGCCATCAGTGGAGGGACAGGTAGCACAGATACGCAGTATTTT

length: 15
size: .
J: TRBJ2-7
V: TRBV6-5
D: TRBD2
CDR3: CARLRSSGRTYEQYF
DNA: TGTGCCAGGCTTCGCTCTAGCGGGAGGACCTACGAGCAGTACTTC

length: 15
size: .
J: TRBJ1-2
V: TRBV9
D: .
CDR3: CASSPDAGVYFGYTF
DNA: TGTGCCAGCAGCCCTGACGCCGGGGTCTATTTTGGCTACACCTTC

length: 14
size: .
J: TRBJ2-5
V: TRBV7-2
D: .
CDR3: CASSSYGGWETQYF
DNA: TGTGCCAGCAGCTCATATGGGGGGTGGGAGACCCAGTACTTC

length: 11
size: few
J: TRBJ1-2
V: TRBV20-1
D: .
CDR3: CSAISGAGYTF
DNA: TGCAGTGCGATCTCAGGGGCTGGCTACACCTTC

length: 12
size: .
J: TRBJ1-2
V: TRBV3-1/TRBV3-2
D: .
CDR3: CASSQDNSGYTF
DNA: TGTGCCAGCAGCCAAGATAATTCGGGCTACACCTTC

length: 15
size: .
J: TRBJ1-6
V: TRBV25-1
D: TRBD1
CDR3: CASNPTGFSGSPLHF
DNA: TGTGCCAGCAACCCGACAGGGTTTTCTGGTTCACCCCTCCACTTT

length: 15
size: .
J: TRBJ1-4
V: TRBV4-1
D: .
CDR3: CASSQAGQTNEKLFF
DNA: TGCGCCAGCAGCCAAGCGGGACAAACTAATGAAAAACTGTTTTTT

length: 13
size: .
J: TRBJ2-1
V: TRBV2
D: .
CDR3: CASSSSGYNEQFF
DNA: TGTGCCAGCAGCTCCAGCGGATACAATGAGCAGTTCTTC

length: 17
size: .
J: TRBJ2-2
V: TRBV7-3
D: TRBD2
CDR3: CASSPTLAGVYTGELFF
DNA: TGTGCCAGCAGCCCGACACTAGCGGGAGTTTACACCGGGGAGCTGTTTTTT

length: 15
size: .
J: TRBJ1-4
V: TRBV9
D: .
CDR3: CASSVGGLVGEKLFF
DNA: TGTGCCAGCAGCGTCGGGGGGCTGGTAGGAGAAAAACTGTTTTTT

length: 19
size: .
J: TRBJ1-3
V: TRBV5-1
D: TRBD1
CDR3: CASSLSALQGAASGNTIYF
DNA: TGCGCCAGCAGCTTATCAGCTCTTCAGGGGGCCGCCTCTGGAAACACCATATATTTT

length: 15
size: once
J: TRBJ2-1
V: TRBV3-1/TRBV3-2
D: TRBD2
CDR3: CASSQGASGSDEQFF
DNA: TGTGCCAGCAGCCAAGGGGCTAGCGGGAGTGATGAGCAGTTCTTC

length: 10
size: .
J: TRBJ2-1
V: TRBV29-1
D: .
CDR3: CSVYQQGQFF
DNA: TGCAGCGTTTATCAACAGGGTCAGTTCTTC

length: 15
size: .
J: TRBJ2-5
V: TRBV18
D: TRBD2
CDR3: CASSPTLAGEETQYF
DNA: TGTGCCAGCTCACCTACCCTAGCGGGGGAAGAGACCCAGTACTTC

length: 14
size: .
J: TRBJ1-1
V: TRBV19
D: .
CDR3: CASRGVMAGTEAFF
DNA: TGTGCCAGCCGGGGAGTTATGGCCGGCACTGAAGCTTTCTTT

length: 16
size: .
J: TRBJ2-1
V: TRBV6-2/TRBV6-3
D: TRBD2
CDR3: CASRPSGLASYNEQFF
DNA: TGTGCCAGCAGGCCTTCGGGACTAGCGTCCTACAATGAGCAGTTCTTC

length: 12
size: .
J: TRBJ1-2
V: TRBV6-2/TRBV6-3
D: TRBD1
CDR3: CASSYRGHGYTF
DNA: TGTGCCAGCAGTTACAGGGGGCATGGCTACACCTTC

length: 15
size: .
J: TRBJ2-5
V: TRBV7-2
D: TRBD2
CDR3: CASSFQRGVQETQYF
DNA: TGTGCCAGCAGCTTCCAGCGGGGGGTCCAAGAGACCCAGTACTTC

length: 18
size: .
J: TRBJ1-4
V: TRBV18
D: .
CDR3: CASSALGQQRKTNEKLFF
DNA: TGTGCCAGCTCAGCCTTGGGGCAGCAGAGGAAAACTAATGAAAAACTGTTTTTT

length: 19
size: .
J: TRBJ2-2
V: TRBV6-2/TRBV6-3
D: TRBD2
CDR3: CASSFSTGLAGGLYRELFF
DNA: TGTGCCAGCAGTTTTTCTACTGGACTAGCGGGGGGGCTCTACCGGGAGCTGTTTTTT

length: 17
size: .
J: TRBJ2-5
V: TRBV3-1/TRBV3-2
D: .
CDR3: CACCPEGRPTSQETQYF
DNA: TGTGCCTGCTGTCCCGAGGGCAGGCCCACCTCCCAAGAGACCCAGTACTTC

length: 13
size: .
J: TRBJ1-1
V: TRBV5-1
D: .
CDR3: CASRTDSTPEAFF
DNA: TGCGCCAGCAGAACGGACAGTACCCCTGAAGCTTTCTTT

length: 16
size: .
J: TRBJ1-3
V: TRBV20-1
D: TRBD1
CDR3: CSASLRDRGRGNTIYF
DNA: TGCAGTGCTAGTCTCCGGGACAGGGGAAGAGGAAACACCATATATTTT

length: 13
size: .
J: TRBJ2-1
V: TRBV9
D: TRBD1
CDR3: CASSDQTGPKQFF
DNA: TGTGCCAGCAGCGATCAGACAGGGCCAAAGCAGTTCTTC

length: 13
size: .
J: TRBJ1-5
V: TRBV6-2/TRBV6-3
D: .
CDR3: CASSGQSNQPQHF
DNA: TGTGCCAGCAGCGGACAGAGCAATCAGCCCCAGCATTTT

length: 13
size: .
J: TRBJ1-1
V: TRBV19
D: TRBD1
CDR3: CASNGQGATEAFF
DNA: TGTGCCAGCAACGGACAGGGGGCCACTGAAGCTTTCTTT

length: 15
size: .
J: TRBJ2-1
V: TRBV9
D: TRBD1
CDR3: CASSVLGQGYNEQFF
DNA: TGTGCCAGCAGCGTTTTGGGACAGGGATACAATGAGCAGTTCTTC

length: 16
size: .
J: TRBJ1-4
V: TRBV5-4
D: .
CDR3: CASSFGGPATNEKLFF
DNA: TGTGCCAGCAGCTTCGGGGGACCCGCAACTAATGAAAAACTGTTTTTT

length: 14
size: once
J: TRBJ1-6
V: TRBV5-1
D: TRBD1
CDR3: CASSLGQGVSPLHF
DNA: TGCGCCAGCAGCTTGGGACAGGGGGTTTCACCCCTCCACTTT

length: 13
size: .
J: TRBJ1-2
V: TRBV4-1
D: TRBD1
CDR3: CASSQTTGNGYTF
DNA: TGCGCCAGCAGCCAAACGACAGGGAACGGCTACACCTTC

length: 16
size: medium-sized
J: TRBJ2-5
V: TRBV7-3
D: TRBD2
CDR3: CASSLLTSGGGETQYF
DNA: TGTGCCAGCAGCTTGTTGACTAGCGGAGGGGGAGAGACCCAGTACTTC

length: 15
size: .
J: TRBJ1-1
V: TRBV4-2
D: .
CDR3: CASSSNSVMNTEAFF
DNA: TGTGCCAGCAGCAGTAACTCCGTCATGAACACTGAAGCTTTCTTT

length: 16
size: .
J: TRBJ1-6
V: TRBV9
D: TRBD1
CDR3: CASSASEGAGGAPLHF
DNA: TGTGCCAGCAGCGCCTCGGAGGGGGCAGGGGGTGCACCCCTCCACTTT

length: 13
size: .
J: TRBJ1-3
V: TRBV19
D: .
CDR3: CASEAGGGNTIYF
DNA: TGTGCCAGCGAAGCGGGGGGCGGAAACACCATATATTTT

length: 15
size: .
J: TRBJ2-7
V: TRBV11-2
D: TRBD2
CDR3: CASSFGSGSPYEQYF
DNA: TGTGCCAGCAGCTTCGGTAGCGGGAGCCCCTACGAGCAGTACTTC